One and the same sample provided the 13 T cell receptor beta chains below, sequenced in a study of cytomegalovirus exposure and HLA in healthy donors (dated by TCRdb to 2017 to 2019). Library method: the immunoSEQ multiplex PCR assay. For the multiplex PCR, a mixture combining 60 forward primers for TCR Vbeta segments and 13 reverse primers for TCR Jbeta segments was used. The source is immuneACCESS, and TCRdb retained only in-frame sequences with V and J called. Part of the clones is not carried over; for the studies checked, unresolved V genes explain less than half of this, and the remainder is unexplained. Here the sample has about 240,000 clones; 82% occur a single time. The ten top clones hold 5% to 6.5% of the sample. Sequenced: PBMCs. The source is a woman between 40 and 50 years old in good health and CMV-seropositive.

This chain links TRBV9 with TRBJ2-2, with TRBD2 identical over 16 bases. The CDR3 covers 16 residues. V lost 4 bases to trimming and J lost 6 bases; unmatched junction nucleotides: 3. CDR1 and CDR2 (germline): SGDLS, YYNGEE. The CDR3 protein is CASSMGLAGGPGELFF. The CDR3, as DNA: TGTGCCAGCAGCATGGGACTAGCGGGGGGGCCCGGGGAGCTGTTTTTT.

V usage is TRBV27 and J usage is TRBJ1-6; 11 bases are shared with TRBD1. J lost 7 bases, V lost 2 bases, and 4 bases had no gene match. CDR1 and CDR2 from the germline V gene are MNHEY and SMNVEV (reference sequence). The CDR3 covers 16 residues. This CDR3 reads CASSLGQGARNSPLHF. The CDR3 nucleotides read TGTGCCAGCAGTTTAGGACAGGGGGCAAGGAATTCACCCCTCCACTTT.

The chain recombines TRBV5-1 with TRBJ1-1; a possible D gene is TRBD1 (6 bases). V was clipped by 0 bases and J by 0 bases, with 12 bases between them. The CDR3 consists of 16 residues. The germline V gene has CDR1 SGHRS and CDR2 YFSETQ. CDR3 sequence: CASSLEPGAMNTEAFF. Written as DNA, the CDR3 is TGCGCCAGCAGCTTGGAGCCAGGGGCTATGAACACTGAAGCTTTCTTT.

V is TRBV6-4 and J is TRBJ1-5, with a weak D call TRBD1 (5 bases). CDR1 MRHNA and CDR2 SNTAGT come from the germline V gene. Trimming left V 7 bases short and J 1 base short, with 17 bases between. The CDR3 contains 16 residues. The CDR3 DNA reads as TGTGCCAGCACCTCGCCTAGCGGGACGAGCAATCAGCCCCAGCATTTT. Its protein product is CASTSPSGTSNQPQHF.

This clone was seen only a few times. The rearrangement joins TRBV7-2 to TRBJ2-7, with a possible D match to TRBD2 (5 bases). This CDR3 region has 15 residues. V gave up 10 bases and J gave up 0 bases, with 19 bases separating them. Germline CDR1 and CDR2: SGHTA and FQGNSA. The CDR3 loop is CATTIAPRSSYEQYF. The CDR3 DNA reads TGTGCCACGACAATAGCGCCGCGGAGCTCCTACGAGCAGTACTTC.

This clone was counted between two and nine times. The CDR3 is CASSEKSGGSLRNEQFF. The CDR3 DNA follows: TGTGCCAGCAGTGAAAAGAGCGGGGGGTCCCTTAGGAATGAGCAGTTCTTC. V gene TRBV2 combines with J gene TRBJ2-1; 9 nucleotides line up with TRBD2. Germline V lookup: CDR1 SNHLY, CDR2 FYNNEI. The junction had 12 bases not matched to a gene; V was cut back by 2 bases and J by 7 bases. This CDR3 has 17 amino acids.

The chain links TRBV11-3 to TRBJ1-1; D call uncertain. The CDR3 extends over 13 amino acids. Per the germline V gene, CDR1 is SGHNT and CDR2 is YENEEA. V lost 0 bases and J 6 bases, leaving 8 bases between the germline ends. In nucleotides, the CDR3 is TGTGCCAGCAGCTTAGATCAGCGTGCTGAAGCTTTCTTT. It yields the protein CASSLDQRAEAFF.

The V gene is TRBV5-6, the J gene TRBJ1-2; TRBD1 matches 7 bases. The CDR3 extends over 15 amino acids. Per germline, CDR1 SGHDT and CDR2 YYEEEE. V trimming: 0 bases; J trimming: 4 bases; junction bases outside the gene matches: 6. In DNA, the CDR3 is TGTGCCAGCAGCTTGGGAGACAGGGCGGGCTATGGCTACACCTTC. It codes for CASSLGDRAGYGYTF.

This clone is a singleton in its sample. V is TRBV6-5 and J is TRBJ1-1, with D possibly TRBD1 on 5 matching bases. Trimming took off 4 bases at V and 5 bases at J, with 11 bases between the two ends. CDR1 is MNHEY, CDR2 SVGAGI, per germline. The CDR3 loop spans 13 amino acids. The CDR3 spells CASSLLGGTEAFF. CDR3 nucleotide sequence: TGTGCCAGCAGTTTATTGGGGGGTACTGAAGCTTTCTTT.

This clone was found a few times. This chain uses TRBV6-5 with TRBJ1-5; D remains ambiguous. The CDR3 is made up of 15 amino acids. Per the germline V gene, CDR1 is MNHEY and CDR2 is SVGAGI. Trimming cost V 0 bases and J 0 bases, with 6 bases left between them. CDR3 nucleotide sequence: TGTGCCAGCAGTTACTCGGCCAGTAGCAATCAGCCCCAGCATTTT. Translating gives CASSYSASSNQPQHF.

The V and J genes are TRBV19 and TRBJ1-1; D unclear. V lost 3 bases, J lost 0 bases, and 8 bases lay in between. Germline values: CDR1 LNHDA, CDR2 SQIVND (reference sequence). The CDR3 sequence is 14 residues long. The DNA of the CDR3 is TGTGCCAGTAGTATTGAACTCCTGAACACTGAAGCTTTCTTT. Amino acid sequence: CASSIELLNTEAFF.

The rearrangement uses TRBV5-1 and TRBJ2-1, with 7 bases that match TRBD2. This CDR3 contains 15 residues. Germline V gives CDR1 SGHRS, CDR2 YFSETQ. Trimming took 2 bases from V and 4 from J; bases not matched to a gene: 6. CDR3 DNA: TGCGCCAGCAGCTTTTCCGGGACTACGTACAATGAGCAGTTCTTC. It translates to CASSFSGTTYNEQFF.

The chain couples TRBV7-2 to TRBJ1-1; unclear D gene. V lost 5 bases and J 11 bases, leaving 18 bases between the germline ends. Germline V CDR1 and CDR2: SGHTA, FQGNSA. This CDR3 comprises 13 residues. CDR3 sequence: CASSHSWTRGAFF. DNA for the CDR3: TGTGCCAGCAGCCACAGTTGGACCCGAGGGGCTTTCTTT.